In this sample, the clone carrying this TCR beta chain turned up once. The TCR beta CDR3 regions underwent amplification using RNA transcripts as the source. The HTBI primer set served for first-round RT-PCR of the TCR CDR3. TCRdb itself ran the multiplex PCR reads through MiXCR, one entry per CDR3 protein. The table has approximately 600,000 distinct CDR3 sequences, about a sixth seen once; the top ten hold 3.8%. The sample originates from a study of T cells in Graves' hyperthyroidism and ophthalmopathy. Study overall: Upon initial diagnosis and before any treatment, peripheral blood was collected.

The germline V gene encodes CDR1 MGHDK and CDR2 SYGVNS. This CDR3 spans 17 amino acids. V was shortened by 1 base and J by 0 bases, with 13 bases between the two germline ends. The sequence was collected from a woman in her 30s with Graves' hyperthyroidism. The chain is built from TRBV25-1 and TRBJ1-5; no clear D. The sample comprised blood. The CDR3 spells CASSECLQNYSNQPQHF. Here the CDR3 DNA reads TGTGCCAGCAGTGAATGTCTACAGAATTATAGCAATCAGCCCCAGCATTTT.